These 10 T cell receptor beta chains were sequenced from one sample in a study of cytomegalovirus exposure and HLA in healthy donors. The PCR contained 60 Vbeta and 13 Jbeta primers. Libraries were prepared by immunoSEQ multiplex PCR; TCRdb keeps only in-frame clonotypes and omits some of them. The sample has about 160,000 clones, around 80% seen once; the top ten hold about 7.7%. The material sequenced was PBMCs. The receptors derive from a woman aged 25 to 39 in good health and CMV-seropositive.

CDR3 DNA sequence: TGTGCCAGTAGTAGCTGGGGGGGGCTAAGGACAGATACGCAGTATTTT. It codes for CASSSWGGLRTDTQYF. V gene TRBV19 combines with J gene TRBJ2-3; D is possibly TRBD2 (7 bases). Trimming took off 4 bases at V and 3 bases at J, with 17 bases between the two ends. Per the germline V gene, CDR1 is LNHDA and CDR2 is SQIVND (reference sequence). The CDR3 covers 16 residues.

The chain recombines TRBV5-1 with TRBJ2-7; no reliable D call. Deletions cut 1 base from V and 2 bases from J, with 10 bases between. The CDR3 has 14 amino acids. CDR1 and CDR2 from the germline V gene are SGHRS and YFSETQ. The CDR3 loop is CASSLIDWPYEQYF. DNA for the CDR3: TGCGCCAGCAGCTTGATCGACTGGCCCTACGAGCAGTACTTC.

This clone was recorded only once. The chain couples TRBV7-8 to TRBJ1-2; 7 bases match TRBD1. CDR1 is SGHVS and CDR2 is FQNEAQ in the germline V gene. V shed 5 bases, J shed 3 bases, and the junction held 3 bases outside the gene matches. The CDR3 length is 13 residues. The CDR3: CASSPDRDYGYTF. The CDR3 DNA follows: TGTGCCAGCAGCCCCGACAGGGACTATGGCTACACCTTC. Filled out from reference TRBV7-8 and TRBJ1-2, the complete variable domain reads GAGVSQSPRYKVAKRGQDVALRCDPISGHVSLFWYQQALGQGPEFLTYFQNEAQLDKSGLPSDRFFAERPEGSVSTLKIQRTQQEDSAVYLCASSPDRDYGYTFGSGTRLTVV.

V and J are TRBV5-1 and TRBJ1-5; possibly TRBD1 for D (5 bases). With 1 base removed from V and 4 bases from J, the gap between germline ends came to 9 bases. Germline lookup yields CDR1 SGHRS and CDR2 YFSETQ. This CDR3 comprises 14 residues. CDR3 sequence reads: CASSLQGGNQPQHF. The CDR3 DNA reads TGCGCCAGCAGCTTGCAGGGTGGGAATCAGCCCCAGCATTTT. Full variable domain (outside the CDR3, taken from reference TRBV5-1 and TRBJ1-5): KAGVTQTPRYLIKTRGQQVTLSCSPISGHRSVSWYQQTPGQGLQFLFEYFSETQRNKGNFPGRFSGRQFSNSRSEMNVSTLELGDSALYLCASSLQGGNQPQHFGDGTRLSIL.

The chain carries TRBV29-1 and TRBJ2-5; TRBD2 is a possible D gene (7 bases). CDR1 is SQVTM and CDR2 is ANQGSEA in the germline V gene. Trimming took off 3 bases at V and 5 bases at J, with 19 bases between the two ends. The length of the CDR3 is 15 residues. CDR3 nucleotides: TGCAGCGTTGAGTCTGTGGGGGGGGGCCACGAGACCCAGTACTTC. Translating it yields CSVESVGGGHETQYF.

The genes are TRBV10-3 and TRBJ2-7; D is perhaps TRBD2 (6 bases). The CDR3 is 12 amino acids. Germline CDR1 is ENHRY and CDR2 is SYGVKD. The V and J ends lost 8 bases and 2 bases respectively, with 10 bases between them. CDR3 bases: TGTGCCATCGGGGGGTCCCCCTACGAGCAGTACTTC. Translating it yields CAIGGSPYEQYF.

This clone was observed a handful of times. The chain employs TRBV5-6 and TRBJ1-3; a weak D match, TRBD1 (5 bases). This CDR3 is 14 amino acids long. Germline V CDR1 and CDR2: SGHDT, YYEEEE. The V gene lost 4 bases and the J gene lost 4 bases, with 12 bases spanning the gap. CDR3 sequence reads: CASSLGGDGNTIYF. CDR3 DNA sequence: TGTGCCAGCAGCCTGGGGGGGGACGGAAACACCATATATTTT. The variable domain in full, completed from reference TRBV5-6 and TRBJ1-3, reads DAGVTQSPTHLIKTRGQQVTLRCSPKSGHDTVSWYQQALGQGPQFIFQYYEEEERQRGNFPDRFSGHQFPNYSSELNVNALLLGDSALYLCASSLGGDGNTIYFGEGSWLTVV.

This chain's CDR3 is CSVGVGRRTDSRGYTF. The CDR3 DNA sequence: TGCAGCGTTGGAGTTGGGCGGCGAACGGACTCTCGGGGCTACACCTTC. The J gene is TRBJ1-2, the V gene TRBV29-1; D is unresolved. This CDR3 comprises 16 residues. Trimming removed 4 bases from V and 8 bases from J, with 26 bases in between. CDR1 and CDR2 (germline): SQVTM, ANQGSEA. Full variable domain (outside the CDR3, taken from reference TRBV29-1 and TRBJ1-2): SAVISQKPSRDICQRGTSLTIQCQVDSQVTMMFWYRQQPGQSLTLIATANQGSEATYESGFVIDKFPISRPNLTFSTLTVSNMSPEDSSIYLCSVGVGRRTDSRGYTFGSGTRLTVV.

This clone was found a few times. The chain uses TRBV7-3 and TRBJ1-2, with 7 bases lining up with TRBD1. J gave up 8 bases and V 1 base, and 7 bases lay outside the gene matches. The germline gives CDR1 SGHTA, CDR2 FQGTGA. This CDR3 spans 14 amino acids. For the CDR3, the DNA is TGTGCCAGCAGCTTAAACCAGGGGGTAGGCGGCTACACCTTC. This codes for CASSLNQGVGGYTF.

CDR3 nucleotide sequence: TGTGCCAGTACGGCGGGTTACACCGGGGAGCTGTTTTTT. It specifies CASTAGYTGELFF. This chain uses TRBV19 with TRBJ2-2, with a tentative D call TRBD2 (5 bases). The CDR3 covers 13 residues. The V gene lost 7 bases and the J gene lost 3 bases, with 9 bases spanning the gap. Germline V gene data show CDR1 as LNHDA and CDR2 as SQIVND (reference sequence).